These T cell receptor beta chains were read from a single sample in a study of blood T cell repertoires in COVID-19. TCRdb keeps only in-frame clones here, not all; method: immunoSEQ multiplex PCR. This sample has some 130,000 clones, with about 72% found just once. The sequencing input was peripheral blood. The receptors originated from a woman aged 70 to 79 with acute or convalescent COVID-19. The CDR3 runs from the conserved cysteine through the conserved F or W. The D gene is left open where the match is weak. For some rows the clone size is stated as once, few or many, or as a class when expanded; others skip it.

J gene,D gene,CDR3 length,V gene,clone size,CDR3 DNA,CDR3 protein
TRBJ1-2,.,13,TRBV28,.,TGTGCCAGCAGTTTTACAGGGAGGGATGGCTACACCTTC,CASSFTGRDGYTF
TRBJ2-3,TRBD1,14,TRBV9,once,TGTGCCAGCAGCGCTACAGGGGCTGCAGATACGCAGTATTTT,CASSATGAADTQYF
TRBJ2-7,.,16,TRBV21-1,.,TGTGCCAGCAGCAGGGGGGTCGGGACTAGCGGTTACGAGCAGTACTTC,CASSRGVGTSGYEQYF
TRBJ2-7,.,13,TRBV29-1,.,TGCAGCGTTGAGCCCCGAGGGTCCTACGAGCAGTACTTC,CSVEPRGSYEQYF
TRBJ1-1,.,15,TRBV5-1,.,TGCGCCAGCAGCACCGGACTACACCAGAGAAGTGAAGCTTTCTTT,CASSTGLHQRSEAFF
TRBJ2-5,TRBD1,15,TRBV5-6,.,TGTGCCAGCAGCGGTGACAGGGGGCGCGGGGAGACCCAGTACTTC,CASSGDRGRGETQYF
TRBJ1-1,.,15,TRBV15,.,TGTGCCACCAGCAGAGGCGGACTGATGAACACTGAAGCTTTCTTT,CATSRGGLMNTEAFF
TRBJ2-6,.,14,TRBV7-3,.,TGTGCCAGCAGCCCCACTGCGGGGGCCAACGTCCTGACTTTC,CASSPTAGANVLTF
TRBJ2-3,TRBD1,17,TRBV7-2,.,TGTGCCAGCAGCTTAGCCCCAACAGGGGGCGGTACAGATACGCAGTATTTT,CASSLAPTGGGTDTQYF
TRBJ2-3,.,16,TRBV27,.,TGTGCCAGCAGTTCTCGATTAGGGGCTAGCACAGATACGCAGTATTTT,CASSSRLGASTDTQYF
TRBJ1-2,.,16,TRBV28,.,TGTGCCAGCAGTTTACTCGACGGGGAACTTAACTATGGCTACACCTTC,CASSLLDGELNYGYTF
TRBJ2-3,.,14,TRBV12-5,.,TGTGCTAGTGGTCCGGGACTGGGCACAGATACGCAGTATTTT,CASGPGLGTDTQYF
TRBJ2-5,.,16,TRBV5-4,.,TGTGCCAGCAGCTACCCCGTAGAGGCCCGGCAAGAGACCCAGTACTTC,CASSYPVEARQETQYF
TRBJ1-6,TRBD1,15,TRBV5-1,.,TGCGCCAGCAGCTTGGTACAGGGGGAAAATTCACCCCTCCACTTT,CASSLVQGENSPLHF
TRBJ2-4,.,16,TRBV28,.,TGTGCCAGCAGTGGTTCGGGACACGGTACCAAAAACATTCAGTACTTC,CASSGSGHGTKNIQYF
TRBJ1-5,TRBD1,18,TRBV27,.,TGTGCCAGCAGTCACGCCTCCTTCGGACAGGGGGGGCATCAGCCCCAGCATTTT,CASSHASFGQGGHQPQHF
TRBJ1-1,.,13,TRBV6-5,.,TGTGCCAGCAGCCCGACCGGGTATAGTGAAGCTTTCTTT,CASSPTGYSEAFF
TRBJ1-5,TRBD1,14,TRBV2,few,TGTGCCAGCAGCCGGACAGGGGAGCCTCAGCCCCAGCATTTT,CASSRTGEPQPQHF
TRBJ2-3,.,15,TRBV19,many,TGTGCCAGTAGTAAGGGTAGCGGACCCACAGATACGCAGTATTTT,CASSKGSGPTDTQYF
TRBJ1-1,.,14,TRBV9,once,TGTGCCAGCAGCTTAACAGGGTCGGCTGATGAAGCTTTCTTT,CASSLTGSADEAFF
TRBJ2-1,.,14,TRBV7-8,few,TGTGCCAGCAGCTTAGGGCGGGGCTACAATGAGCAGTTCTTC,CASSLGRGYNEQFF
TRBJ2-1,.,15,TRBV5-1,few,TGCGCCAGCAGCTTGTTAGAACCCTCCTACAATGAGCAGTTCTTC,CASSLLEPSYNEQFF
TRBJ2-7,.,13,TRBV11-2,.,TGTGCCAGCAGCTTGATGACTTTCTACGAGCAGTACTTC,CASSLMTFYEQYF
TRBJ2-7,.,14,TRBV5-1,.,TGCGCCAGCAGCTTAGGGGGGGAGTCCTACGAGCAGTACTTC,CASSLGGESYEQYF
TRBJ2-7,TRBD1,15,TRBV6-5,once,TGTGCCAGCAGTTACTCGAGGCAGGGGGCGTACGAGCAGTACTTC,CASSYSRQGAYEQYF
TRBJ2-3,TRBD1,14,TRBV6-6,.,TGTGCCAGCAGGGGGACAGGAAGACAAGATACGCAGTATTTT,CASRGTGRQDTQYF
TRBJ1-3,TRBD1,16,TRBV10-3,.,TGTGCCATGGGTTCCCCGGGACAGGTAAACGGAAACACCATATATTTT,CAMGSPGQVNGNTIYF
TRBJ2-7,.,13,TRBV5-1,.,TGCGCCAGCAGCTTGGAGGGGACAAGGGAGCAGTACTTC,CASSLEGTREQYF